This T cell receptor (beta chain) appears in the sequencing data of a study of T cell changes during pregnancy in multiple sclerosis. The table came from immunoSEQ multiplex PCR; TCRdb's copy has only in-frame clones and leaves some out. The sample contains about 98,000 clones, 92% of which appear only once. Germline lookup yields CDR1 PRHDT and CDR2 FYEKMQ (reference sequence). The CDR3 loop spans 13 amino acids. Trimming cost V 3 bases and J 8 bases, with 13 bases left between them. The receptor's source is a female donor in good health, enrolled as a control in a pregnancy study. The chain combines TRBV13 with TRBJ1-1, with no clear D. The sample in question was peripheral blood, obtained after pregnancy. As DNA, the CDR3 is TGTGCCAGCAGCTTCGAGGGTATGGTAGAAGCTTTCTTT. Encoded protein: CASSFEGMVEAFF.